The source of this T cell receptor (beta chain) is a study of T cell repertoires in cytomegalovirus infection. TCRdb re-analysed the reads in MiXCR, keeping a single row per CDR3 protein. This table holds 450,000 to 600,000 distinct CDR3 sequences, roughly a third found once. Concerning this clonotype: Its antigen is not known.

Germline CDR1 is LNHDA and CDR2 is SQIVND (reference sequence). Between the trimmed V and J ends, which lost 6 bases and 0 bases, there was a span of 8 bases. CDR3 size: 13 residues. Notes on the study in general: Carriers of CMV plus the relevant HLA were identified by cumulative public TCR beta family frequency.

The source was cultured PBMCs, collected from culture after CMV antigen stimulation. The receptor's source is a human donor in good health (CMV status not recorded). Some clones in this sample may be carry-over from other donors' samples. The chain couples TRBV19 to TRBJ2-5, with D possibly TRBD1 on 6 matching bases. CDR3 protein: CASRGDNQETQYF. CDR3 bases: TGTGCCAGTAGAGGGGACAACCAAGAGACCCAGTACTTC.